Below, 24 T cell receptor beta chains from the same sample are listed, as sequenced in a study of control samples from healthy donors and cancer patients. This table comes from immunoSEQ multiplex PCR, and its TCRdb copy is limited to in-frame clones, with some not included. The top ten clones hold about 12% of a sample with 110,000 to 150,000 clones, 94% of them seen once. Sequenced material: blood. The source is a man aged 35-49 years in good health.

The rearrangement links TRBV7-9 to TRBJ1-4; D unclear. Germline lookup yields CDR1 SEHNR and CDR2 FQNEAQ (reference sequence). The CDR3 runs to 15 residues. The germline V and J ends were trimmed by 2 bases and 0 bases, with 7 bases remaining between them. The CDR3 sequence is CASSLQSTTNEKLFF. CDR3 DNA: TGTGCCAGCAGCTTACAGTCAACAACTAATGAAAAACTGTTTTTT.

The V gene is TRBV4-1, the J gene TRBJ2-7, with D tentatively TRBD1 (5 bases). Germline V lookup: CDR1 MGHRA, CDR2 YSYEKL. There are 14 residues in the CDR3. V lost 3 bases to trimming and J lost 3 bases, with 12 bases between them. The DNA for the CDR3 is TGCGCCAGCAGCCACCAGACAGCAAACTACGAGCAGTACTTC. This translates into CASSHQTANYEQYF.

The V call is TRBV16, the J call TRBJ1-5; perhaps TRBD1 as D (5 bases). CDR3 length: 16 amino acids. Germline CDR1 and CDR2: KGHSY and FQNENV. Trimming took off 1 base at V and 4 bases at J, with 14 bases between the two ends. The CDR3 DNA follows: TGTGCCAGCAGCCAATATCGGGGGAGAGATAATCAGCCCCAGCATTTT. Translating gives CASSQYRGRDNQPQHF. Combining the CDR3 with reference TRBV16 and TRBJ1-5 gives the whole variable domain GEEVAQTPKHLVRGEGQKAKLYCAPIKGHSYVFWYQQVLKNEFKFLISFQNENVFDETGMPKERFSAKCLPNSPCSLEIQATKLEDSAVYFCASSQYRGRDNQPQHFGDGTRLSIL.

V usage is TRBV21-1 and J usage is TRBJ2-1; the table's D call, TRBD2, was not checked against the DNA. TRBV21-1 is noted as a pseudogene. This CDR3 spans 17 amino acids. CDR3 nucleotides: TGTGCCAGCAGCACCGGACTAGCGGGACATCTGGGCCATGAGCAGTTCTTC. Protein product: CASSTGLAGHLGHEQFF.

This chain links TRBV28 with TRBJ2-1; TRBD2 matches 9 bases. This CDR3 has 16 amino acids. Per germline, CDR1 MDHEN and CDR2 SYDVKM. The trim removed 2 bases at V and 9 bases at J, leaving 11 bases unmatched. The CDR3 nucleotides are TGTGCCAGCAGTTTACCCCGAGCGGGAGGTAGTTTTGAGCAGTTCTTC. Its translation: CASSLPRAGGSFEQFF.

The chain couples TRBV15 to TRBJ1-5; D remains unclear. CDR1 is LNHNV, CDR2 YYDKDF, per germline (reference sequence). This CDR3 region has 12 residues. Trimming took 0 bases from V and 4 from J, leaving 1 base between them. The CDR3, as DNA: TGTGCCACCAGCAGAGAAAATCAGCCCCAGCATTTT. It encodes CATSRENQPQHF.

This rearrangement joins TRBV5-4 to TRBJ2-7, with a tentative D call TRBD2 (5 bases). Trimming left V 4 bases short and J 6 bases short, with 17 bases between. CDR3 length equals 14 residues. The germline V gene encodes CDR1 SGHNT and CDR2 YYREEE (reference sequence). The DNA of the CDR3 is TGTGCCAGCAGCCCCGGGGTGTCGGTCGGCGAGCAGTACTTC. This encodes CASSPGVSVGEQYF.

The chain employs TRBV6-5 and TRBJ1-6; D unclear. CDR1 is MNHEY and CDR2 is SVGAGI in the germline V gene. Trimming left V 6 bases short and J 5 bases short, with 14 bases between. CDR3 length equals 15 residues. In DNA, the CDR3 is TGTGCCAGCAGCTCTGGGATCCTGAATAATTCACCCCTCCACTTT. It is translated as CASSSGILNNSPLHF.

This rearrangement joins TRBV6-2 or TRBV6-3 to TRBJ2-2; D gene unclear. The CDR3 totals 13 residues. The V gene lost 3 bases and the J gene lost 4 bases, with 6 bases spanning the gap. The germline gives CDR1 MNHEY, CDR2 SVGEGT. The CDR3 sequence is CASSYLFTGELFF. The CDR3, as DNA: TGTGCCAGCAGTTATCTATTCACCGGGGAGCTGTTTTTT.

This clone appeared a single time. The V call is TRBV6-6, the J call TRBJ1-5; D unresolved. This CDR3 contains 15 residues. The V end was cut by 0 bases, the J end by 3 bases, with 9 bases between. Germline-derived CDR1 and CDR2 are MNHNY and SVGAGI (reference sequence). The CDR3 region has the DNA TGTGCCAGCAGTTACTCAGGACGGGTCAATCAGCCCCAGCATTTT. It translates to CASSYSGRVNQPQHF.

CDR3 nucleotide sequence: TGTGCCAGCAGCTTGGTCGGACAGATTAATTCACCCCTCCACTTT. It encodes CASSLVGQINSPLHF. V usage is TRBV5-4 and J usage is TRBJ1-6; a possible D gene is TRBD1 (6 bases). Deletions cut 0 bases from V and 6 bases from J, with 10 bases between. Germline CDR1 SGHNT, CDR2 YYREEE (reference sequence). The CDR3 length is 15 residues.

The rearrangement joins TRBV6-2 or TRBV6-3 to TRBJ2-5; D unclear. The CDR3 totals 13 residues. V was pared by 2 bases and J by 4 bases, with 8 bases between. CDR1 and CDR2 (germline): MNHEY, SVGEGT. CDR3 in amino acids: CASSYKPPETQYF. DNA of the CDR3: TGTGCCAGCAGTTACAAACCTCCAGAGACCCAGTACTTC.

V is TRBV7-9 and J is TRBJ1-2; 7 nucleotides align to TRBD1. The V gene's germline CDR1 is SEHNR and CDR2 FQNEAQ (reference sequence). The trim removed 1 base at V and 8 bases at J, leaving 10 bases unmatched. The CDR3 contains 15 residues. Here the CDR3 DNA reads TGTGCCAGCAGCTTAGATATCGGACAGGTGGGGGGCTACACCTTC. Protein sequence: CASSLDIGQVGGYTF.

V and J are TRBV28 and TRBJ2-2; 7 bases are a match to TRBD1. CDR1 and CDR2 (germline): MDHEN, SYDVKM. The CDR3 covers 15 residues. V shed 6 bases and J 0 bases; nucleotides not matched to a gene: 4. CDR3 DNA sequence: TGTGCCAGCAGCACGGGACAGTCGAACACCGGGGAGCTGTTTTTT. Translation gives CASSTGQSNTGELFF.

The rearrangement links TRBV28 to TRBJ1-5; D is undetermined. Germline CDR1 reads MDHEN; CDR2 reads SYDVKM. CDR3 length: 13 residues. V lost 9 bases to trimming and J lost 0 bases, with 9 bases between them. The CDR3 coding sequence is TGTGCCAGTGCGGGCCTTAGCAATCAGCCCCAGCATTTT. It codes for CASAGLSNQPQHF. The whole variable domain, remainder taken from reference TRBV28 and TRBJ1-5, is DVKVTQSSRYLVKRTGEKVFLECVQDMDHENMFWYRQDPGLGLRLIYFSYDVKMKEKGDIPEGYSVSREKKERFSLILESASTNQTSMYLCASAGLSNQPQHFGDGTRLSIL.

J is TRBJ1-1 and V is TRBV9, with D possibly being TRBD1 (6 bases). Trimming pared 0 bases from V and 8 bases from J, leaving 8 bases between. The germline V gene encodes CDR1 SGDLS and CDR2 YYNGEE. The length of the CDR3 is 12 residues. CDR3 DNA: TGTGCCAGCAGCGTAGGAGGGGGAGAAGCTTTCTTT. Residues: CASSVGGGEAFF.

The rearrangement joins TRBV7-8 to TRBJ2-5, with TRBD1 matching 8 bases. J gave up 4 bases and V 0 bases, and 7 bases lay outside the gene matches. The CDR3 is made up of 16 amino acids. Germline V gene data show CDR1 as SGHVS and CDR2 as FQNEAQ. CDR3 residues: CASSLAGGRGLETQYF. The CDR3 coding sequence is TGTGCCAGCAGCTTAGCGGGAGGCAGGGGGCTAGAGACCCAGTACTTC.

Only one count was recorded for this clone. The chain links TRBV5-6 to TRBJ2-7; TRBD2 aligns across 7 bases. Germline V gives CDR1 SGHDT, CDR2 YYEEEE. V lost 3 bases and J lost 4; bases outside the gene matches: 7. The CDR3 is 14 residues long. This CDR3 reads CASSSTGLPYEQYF. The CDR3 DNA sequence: TGTGCCAGCAGCTCCACGGGACTACCTTACGAGCAGTACTTC.

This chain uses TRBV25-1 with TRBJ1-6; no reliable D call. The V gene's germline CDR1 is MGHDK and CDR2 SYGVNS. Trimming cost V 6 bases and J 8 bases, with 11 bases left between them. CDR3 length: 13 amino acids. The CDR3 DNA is TGTGCCAGCAGGGGGAGAAGGGATTCACCCCTCCACTTT. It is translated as CASRGRRDSPLHF. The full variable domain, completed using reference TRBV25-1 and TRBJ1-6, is EADIYQTPRYLVIGTGKKITLECSQTMGHDKMYWYQQDPGMELHLIHYSYGVNSTEKGDLSSESTVSRIRTEHFPLTLESARPSHTSQYLCASRGRRDSPLHFGNGTRLTVT.

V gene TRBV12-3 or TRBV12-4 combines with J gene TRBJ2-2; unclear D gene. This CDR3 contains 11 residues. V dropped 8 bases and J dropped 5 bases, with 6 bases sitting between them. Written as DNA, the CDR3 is TGTGCCAGCGCGAGGACCGGGGAGCTGTTTTTT. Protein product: CASARTGELFF.

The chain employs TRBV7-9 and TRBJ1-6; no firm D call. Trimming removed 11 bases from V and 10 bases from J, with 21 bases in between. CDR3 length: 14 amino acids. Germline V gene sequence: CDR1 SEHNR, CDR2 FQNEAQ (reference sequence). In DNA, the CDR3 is TGTGCCGGCTTCGGCTGGAATCATGGCTCACCCCTCCACTTT. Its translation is CAGFGWNHGSPLHF.

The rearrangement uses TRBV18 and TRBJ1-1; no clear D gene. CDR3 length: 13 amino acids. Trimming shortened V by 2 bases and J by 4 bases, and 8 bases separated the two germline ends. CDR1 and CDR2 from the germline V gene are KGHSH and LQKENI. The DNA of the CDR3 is TGTGCCAGCTCACCAACCCCAGGCACTGAAGCTTTCTTT. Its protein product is CASSPTPGTEAFF.

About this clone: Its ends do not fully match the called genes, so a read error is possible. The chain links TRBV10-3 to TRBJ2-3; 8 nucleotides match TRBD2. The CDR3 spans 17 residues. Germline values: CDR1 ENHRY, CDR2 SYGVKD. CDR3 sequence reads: CAISDFPGLATTYTQYF. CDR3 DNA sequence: TGTGCCATCAGCGACTTCCCCGGACTAGCAACCACATATACGCAGTATTTT.

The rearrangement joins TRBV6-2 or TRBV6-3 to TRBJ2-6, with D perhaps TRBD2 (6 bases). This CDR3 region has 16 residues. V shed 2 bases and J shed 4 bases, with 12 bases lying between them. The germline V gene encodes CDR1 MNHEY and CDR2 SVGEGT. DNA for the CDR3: TGTGCCAGCAGTTACGGAGGGCGTCCAGGGGCCAACGTCCTGACTTTC. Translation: CASSYGGRPGANVLTF.